This entry is about one T cell receptor beta chain. Its antigen is as yet unknown. Method: immunoSEQ multiplex PCR; TCRdb's copy keeps in-frame clones and lacks some. The sample lists 65,000 to 90,000 clones, around 90% occurring once. The CDR3 sequence is 15 residues long. The germline gives CDR1 SNHLY, CDR2 FYNNEI. The V and J ends lost 4 bases and 5 bases respectively, with 15 bases between them. This sample is part of a study of graft-versus-host responses after intestinal transplantation. Broader study findings: Analysis identified GvH clones in recipient marrow, with some appearing first in ileum or blood. Across patients carrying graft-donor T cell macrochimerism, allografts held high graft-versus-host to host-versus-graft clonal ratios.

The TCR comes from a human donor who was the organ donor for an intestinal transplant. The chain employs TRBV2 and TRBJ1-5, with D uncertain. The sequences come from unstimulated CD8+ T cells sorted from spleen or lymph node cells, collected before transplant. CDR3 sequence reads: CASSVERPGDQPQHF. In nucleotides, the CDR3 is TGTGCCAGCAGTGTAGAAAGGCCCGGGGATCAGCCCCAGCATTTT.